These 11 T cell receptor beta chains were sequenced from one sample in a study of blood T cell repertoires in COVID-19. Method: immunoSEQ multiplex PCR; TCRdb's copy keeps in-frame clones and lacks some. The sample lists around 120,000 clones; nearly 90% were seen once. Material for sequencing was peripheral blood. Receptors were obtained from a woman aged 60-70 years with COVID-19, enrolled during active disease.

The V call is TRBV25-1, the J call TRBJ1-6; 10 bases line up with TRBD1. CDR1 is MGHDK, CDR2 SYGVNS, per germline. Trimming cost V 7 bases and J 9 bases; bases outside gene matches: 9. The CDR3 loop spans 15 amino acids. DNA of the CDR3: TGTGCCAGCACCCTGTCAGGACAGGGGGTTTCACCCCTCCACTTT. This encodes CASTLSGQGVSPLHF.

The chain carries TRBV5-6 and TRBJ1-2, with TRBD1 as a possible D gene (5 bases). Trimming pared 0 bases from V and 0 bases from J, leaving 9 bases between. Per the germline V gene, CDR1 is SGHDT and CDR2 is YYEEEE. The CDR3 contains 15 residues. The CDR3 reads CASSLGQLANYGYTF. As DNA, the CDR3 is TGTGCCAGCAGCTTGGGACAGCTAGCTAACTATGGCTACACCTTC.

CDR3 in DNA: TGTGCCAGCTCCCCCACAGGGGGCTCTGGGGCCAACGTCCTGACTTTC. Protein: CASSPTGGSGANVLTF. The J gene is TRBJ2-6, the V gene TRBV18; 8 bases fit TRBD1. V shed 6 bases and J 0 bases; nucleotides not matched to a gene: 4. The CDR3 extends over 16 amino acids. Germline assignment: CDR1 KGHSH and CDR2 LQKENI.

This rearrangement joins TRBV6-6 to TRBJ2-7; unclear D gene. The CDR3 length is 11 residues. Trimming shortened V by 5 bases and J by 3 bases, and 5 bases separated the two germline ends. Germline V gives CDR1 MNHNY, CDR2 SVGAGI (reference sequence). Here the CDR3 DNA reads TGTGCCAGCAGTGCGGACTACGAGCAGTACTTC. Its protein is CASSADYEQYF.

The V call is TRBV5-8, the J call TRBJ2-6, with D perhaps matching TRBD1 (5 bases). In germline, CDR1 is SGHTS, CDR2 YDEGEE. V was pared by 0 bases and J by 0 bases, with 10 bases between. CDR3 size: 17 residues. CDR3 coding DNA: TGTGCCAGCAGCTTGGTTACAGGTCTCTCTGGGGCCAACGTCCTGACTTTC. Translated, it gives CASSLVTGLSGANVLTF.

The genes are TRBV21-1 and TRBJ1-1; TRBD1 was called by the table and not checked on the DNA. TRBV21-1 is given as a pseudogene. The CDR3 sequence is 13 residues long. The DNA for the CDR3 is TGTGCCAGCAGCCAAGGGAAGGGGACTGAAGCTTTCTTT. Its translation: CASSQGKGTEAFF.

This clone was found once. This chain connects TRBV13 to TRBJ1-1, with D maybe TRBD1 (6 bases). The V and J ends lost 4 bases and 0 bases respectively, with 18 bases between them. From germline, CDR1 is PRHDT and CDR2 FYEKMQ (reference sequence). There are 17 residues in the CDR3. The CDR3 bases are TGTGCCAGCAGCTCCGCGATACAGGGAAGGGTGAACACTGAAGCTTTCTTT. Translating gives CASSSAIQGRVNTEAFF.

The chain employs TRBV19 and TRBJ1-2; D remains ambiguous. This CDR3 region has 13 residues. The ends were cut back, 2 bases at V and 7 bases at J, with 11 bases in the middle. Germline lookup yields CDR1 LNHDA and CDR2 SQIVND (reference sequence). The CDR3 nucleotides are TGTGCCAGTAGTATACGAGGGAATCGTGGCTACACCTTC. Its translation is CASSIRGNRGYTF.

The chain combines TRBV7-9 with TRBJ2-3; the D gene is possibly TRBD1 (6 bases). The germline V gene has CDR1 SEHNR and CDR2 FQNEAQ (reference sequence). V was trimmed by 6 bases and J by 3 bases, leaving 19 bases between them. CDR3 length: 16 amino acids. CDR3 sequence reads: CASSSAGTIKTDTQYF. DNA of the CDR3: TGTGCCAGCAGTTCGGCCGGGACAATAAAAACAGATACGCAGTATTTT.

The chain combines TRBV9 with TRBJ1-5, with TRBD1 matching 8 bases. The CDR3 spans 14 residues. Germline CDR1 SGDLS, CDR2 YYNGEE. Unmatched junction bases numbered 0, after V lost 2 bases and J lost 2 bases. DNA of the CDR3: TGTGCCAGCAGCGTGACAGGGGGCAATCAGCCCCAGCATTTT. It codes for CASSVTGGNQPQHF.

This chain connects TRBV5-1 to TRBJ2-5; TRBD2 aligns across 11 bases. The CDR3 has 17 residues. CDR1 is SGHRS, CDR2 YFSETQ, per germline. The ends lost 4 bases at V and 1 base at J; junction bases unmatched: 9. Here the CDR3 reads CASSPRPLAGGQETQYF. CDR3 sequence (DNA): TGCGCCAGCAGCCCCCGGCCCCTAGCGGGGGGCCAAGAGACCCAGTACTTC. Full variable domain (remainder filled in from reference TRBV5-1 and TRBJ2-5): KAGVTQTPRYLIKTRGQQVTLSCSPISGHRSVSWYQQTPGQGLQFLFEYFSETQRNKGNFPGRFSGRQFSNSRSEMNVSTLELGDSALYLCASSPRPLAGGQETQYFGPGTRLLVL.